The rows below give T cell receptor beta chains drawn from one sample of a study of T cells in Graves' hyperthyroidism and ophthalmopathy. TCRdb ran MiXCR on the multiplex PCR reads and lists one entry per CDR3 protein. Among over 650,000 distinct CDR3 sequences listed, about 15% were seen once. The source material was blood. Receptors originate from a man between 18 and 35 years old with Graves' hyperthyroidism. The CDR3 runs from the conserved cysteine through the conserved F or W. The order of the fields is J gene, D gene, V gene, CDR3 length, clone size, CDR3 DNA, CDR3 protein. The D gene is left open where the match is weak. Clone size is stated in some rows and not others, as once, few, many or a class when expanded.

TRBJ1-6 TRBD1 TRBV5-1 16 - TGCGCCAGTAGTCCCGGGACAGGGATCAAGAATTCACCCCTCCACTTT CASSPGTGIKNSPLHF
TRBJ1-4 - TRBV28 15 few TGTGCCAGCAGTCTACTATACCGAGTTAATGAAAAACTGTTTTTT CASSLLYRVNEKLFF
TRBJ2-1 - TRBV3-1 13 few TGTGCCAGCAGCCAAGAAAGCGGATACGAGCAGTTCTTC CASSQESGYEQFF
TRBJ2-1 TRBD1 TRBV2 15 many TGTGCCAGCAGTCCCTTGACAGGGGGCTACAATGAGCAGTTCTTC CASSPLTGGYNEQFF
TRBJ2-2 TRBD2 TRBV12-5 14 few TGTGCTAGTGGTTCGGGACTACCGACCGGGGAGCTGTTTTTT CASGSGLPTGELFF
TRBJ2-7 TRBD1 TRBV6-2/TRBV6-3 15 many TGTGCCAGCAGTTTCGGGACAGGGACGTCCTACGAGCAGTACTTC CASSFGTGTSYEQYF
TRBJ2-1 TRBD2 TRBV6-1 17 many TGTGCCAGCAGTTCCCCGGGACTAGCGGGAGGGCCGAATGAGCAGTTCTTC CASSSPGLAGGPNEQFF
TRBJ2-3 - TRBV5-1 16 - TGCGCCAGCAGCCCCGGGGTGACCCACTTGGCAGATACGCAGTATTTT CASSPGVTHLADTQYF
TRBJ2-7 - TRBV28 14 many TGTGCCAGCAGTTTACCAGGGGCCTCCTACGAGCAGTACTTC CASSLPGASYEQYF
TRBJ2-7 TRBD2 TRBV2 15 many TGTGCCAGCAGTGACGAAGCGGGAGTTTCCTACGAGCAGTACTTC CASSDEAGVSYEQYF
TRBJ2-7 TRBD2 TRBV28 13 many TGTGCCAGCAGTTTTGGGGCGGGGGACGAGCAGTACTTC CASSFGAGDEQYF
TRBJ2-3 TRBD1 TRBV20-1 16 - TGCAGTGCTTACCCTAGAGGGACAGGCAGCACAGATACGCAGTATTTT CSAYPRGTGSTDTQYF
TRBJ1-1 - TRBV3-1 15 few TGTGCCAGCAGCCTAGGGGACTGGGGTGACACTGAAGCTTTCTTT CASSLGDWGDTEAFF
TRBJ2-1 - TRBV7-9 17 many TGTGCCAGCAGCTTCCCTCCCAGTCGAGGAAGGGCCAATGAGCAGTTCTTC CASSFPPSRGRANEQFF
TRBJ2-5 - TRBV28 13 many TGTGCCAGCACCCTGGGGGGAGTAGAGACCCAGTACTTC CASTLGGVETQYF
TRBJ2-7 TRBD2 TRBV12-3/TRBV12-4 13 many TGTGCCAGCAGTTGGGCTAGCGGGGGGGAGCAGTACTTC CASSWASGGEQYF
TRBJ2-2 - TRBV27 14 few TGTGCCAGCAGTTTATATTGGGGTTCCGGGGAGCTGTTTTTT CASSLYWGSGELFF
TRBJ2-7 TRBD1 TRBV24-1 12 - TGTGCCACCAGTTCAGACAGGGACGAGCAGTACTTC CATSSDRDEQYF
TRBJ1-1 - TRBV6-2/TRBV6-3 13 - TGTGCCAGTTTCAGGGGACGGCGGGCTGAAGCTTTCTTT CASFRGRRAEAFF
TRBJ2-2 - TRBV6-1 13 few TGTGCCAGCACCACTAGACACACCGGGGAGCTGTTTTTT CASTTRHTGELFF
TRBJ1-2 - TRBV7-9 13 few TGTGCCAGCAGCTCCTCAGGATACTATGGCTACACCTTC CASSSSGYYGYTF
TRBJ2-1 TRBD2 TRBV6-1 16 few TGTGCCAGCAGAACCAGACTAGCGGGAAGGGTCAATGAGCAGTTCTTC CASRTRLAGRVNEQFF
TRBJ1-5 - TRBV6-1 14 many TGTGCCAGCAGTCCTTGGACAGGCAATCAGCCCCAGCATTTT CASSPWTGNQPQHF
TRBJ2-5 - TRBV4-1 15 few TGCGCCAGCAGCCAAGATTGGGGCTCCGGAGAGACCCAGTACTTC CASSQDWGSGETQYF
TRBJ2-2 TRBD2 TRBV4-3 16 few TGCGCCAGCAGCCAAGACTTCAGCGGGGACACCGGGGAGCTGTTTTTT CASSQDFSGDTGELFF
TRBJ2-7 TRBD1 TRBV4-3 16 few TGCGCCAGCAGCCAAGATTGGGGCAGGGGGCAAGAAGAGCAGTACTTC CASSQDWGRGQEEQYF
TRBJ2-3 - TRBV7-2 16 many TGTGCCAGCAGCCTACGTGGGACTTACGGCACAGATACGCAGTATTTT CASSLRGTYGTDTQYF
TRBJ2-1 TRBD2 TRBV28 14 many TGTGCCAGCAGTTTAATAGCGGGATACAATGAGCAGTTCTTC CASSLIAGYNEQFF
TRBJ2-5 - TRBV28 16 many TGTGCCAGCAGAGGCACAGGGAACAGGTACCAAGAGACCCAGTACTTC CASRGTGNRYQETQYF
TRBJ2-3 TRBD1 TRBV29-1 15 - TGCAGCGTCGAAACCGGGACAGAGTCGGGAGATACGCAGTATTTT CSVETGTESGDTQYF
TRBJ2-3 - TRBV4-1 16 many TGCGCCAGCAGCCACCCTTTAGGACAGCACACAGATACGCAGTATTTT CASSHPLGQHTDTQYF
TRBJ2-3 - TRBV30 12 many TGTGCCTGGAGTCCCCCGGGTAGGACGCAGTATTTT CAWSPPGRTQYF
TRBJ1-3 - TRBV3-1 16 - TGTGCCAGCAGCCAAGGGTGGCTGCCCTCTGGAAACACCATATATTTT CASSQGWLPSGNTIYF
TRBJ2-2 TRBD2 TRBV4-1 16 few TGCGCCAGCAGCCGACCCCTAGCGGAGGTGGACGGGGAGCTGTTTTTT CASSRPLAEVDGELFF
TRBJ2-5 - TRBV12-3/TRBV12-4 15 many TGTGCCAGCAGCTCCCCCTGGGCGTACCAAGAGACCCAGTACTTC CASSSPWAYQETQYF
TRBJ2-2 - TRBV28 15 many TGTGCCAGCAGTTTATTAGCTGGTGGGAACGGGGAGCTGTTTTTT CASSLLAGGNGELFF
TRBJ2-1 - TRBV7-2 16 - TGTGCCAGCAGCTTAGCGGTTGGTCGCGCTTACAATGAGCAGTTCTTC CASSLAVGRAYNEQFF
TRBJ1-2 - TRBV7-2 15 - TGTGCCAGCAGCCCGCGGCCGACAGAGAACTATGGCTACACCTTC CASSPRPTENYGYTF
TRBJ1-5 - TRBV10-3 14 few TGTGCCACGGAGATAGGGCGAGGGTCGCAGCCCCAGCATTTT CATEIGRGSQPQHF
TRBJ2-5 TRBD1 TRBV10-3 13 few TGTGCCATCAGTCGGACAGGGGGTGAGACCCAGTACTTC CAISRTGGETQYF
TRBJ1-3 TRBD1 TRBV9 15 - TGTGCCAGCAGCGTTACAGGGGGGTCGGGAAACACCATATATTTT CASSVTGGSGNTIYF
TRBJ2-2 - TRBV7-2 14 - TGTGCCAGCAGCTTCTGGCAGGGTCCCGGGGAGCTGTTTTTT CASSFWQGPGELFF
TRBJ2-7 TRBD2 TRBV19 15 few TGTGCCAGTAGTCCTGGGACTAGTCCTACCTACGAGCAGTACTTC CASSPGTSPTYEQYF